These 3 T cell receptor beta chains were all obtained from the same sample, sequenced in a study of T cell changes during pregnancy in multiple sclerosis. The protocol was immunoSEQ multiplex PCR, while the TCRdb copy is restricted to in-frame clones and leaves out a portion. The sample has around 130,000 clones, approximately 93% seen once. The source was peripheral blood, collected before pregnancy. The origin of the receptors is a female donor with multiple sclerosis, enrolled in a pregnancy study.

The V and J genes are TRBV7-9 and TRBJ2-7; possible D gene TRBD1, 6 bases. The V and J ends lost 2 bases and 4 bases respectively, with 18 bases between them. Per the germline V gene, CDR1 is SEHNR and CDR2 is FQNEAQ (reference sequence). The length of the CDR3 is 16 residues. CDR3 nucleotides: TGTGCCAGCAGCTTACGAGAACAGGGAAGGGTATACGAGCAGTACTTC. Protein sequence: CASSLREQGRVYEQYF.

The rearrangement links TRBV11-2 to TRBJ2-3; 11 nucleotides align to TRBD2. Germline CDR1 reads SGHAT; CDR2 reads FQNNGV. V lost 2 bases and J lost 0; bases outside the gene matches: 7. The CDR3 is 18 residues long. CDR3 sequence: CASSLWGRLAGSTDTQYF. The CDR3 nucleotides are TGTGCCAGCAGCTTATGGGGGAGACTAGCGGGAAGCACAGATACGCAGTATTTT.

The chain joins TRBV9 to TRBJ2-2; D possibly corresponds to TRBD2 (6 bases). Trimming removed 3 bases from V and 1 base from J, with 10 bases in between. CDR1 and CDR2 (germline): SGDLS, YYNGEE. The CDR3 runs 15 residues. The CDR3 region is CASSGAGLNTGELFF. As DNA, the CDR3 is TGTGCCAGCAGCGGGGCGGGATTGAACACCGGGGAGCTGTTTTTT.